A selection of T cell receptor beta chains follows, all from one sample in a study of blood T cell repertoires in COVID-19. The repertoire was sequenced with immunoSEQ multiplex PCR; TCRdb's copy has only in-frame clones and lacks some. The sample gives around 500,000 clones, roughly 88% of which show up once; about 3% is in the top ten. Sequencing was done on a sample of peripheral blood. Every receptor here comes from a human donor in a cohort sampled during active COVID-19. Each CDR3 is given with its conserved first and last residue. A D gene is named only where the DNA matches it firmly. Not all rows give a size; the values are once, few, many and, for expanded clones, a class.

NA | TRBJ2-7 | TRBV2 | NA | TGTGCCAGCAGTGATGGCAGGTTCGCCTACGAGCAGTACTTC | CASSDGRFAYEQYF
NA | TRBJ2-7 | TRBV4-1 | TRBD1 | TGCGCCAGCAGCCGCCCGGGACAGAGCTACGAGCAGTACTTC | CASSRPGQSYEQYF
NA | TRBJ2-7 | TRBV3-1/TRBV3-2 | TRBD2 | TGTGCCAGCAGCCATCCTACTAGCGGGATCTACGAGCAGTACTTC | CASSHPTSGIYEQYF
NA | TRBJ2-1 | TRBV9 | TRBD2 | TGTGCCAGCGGTGGACTAGCGGAGCAGTTCTTC | CASGGLAEQFF
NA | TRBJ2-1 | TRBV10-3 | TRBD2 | TGTGCCATCACCCAGCGGGAGGGCCTTAACGGTGAGCAGTTCTTC | CAITQREGLNGEQFF
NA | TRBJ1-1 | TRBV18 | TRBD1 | TGTGCCAGCTCACCACCCGGACAGGGGGTGATGAACACTGAAGCTTTCTTT | CASSPPGQGVMNTEAFF
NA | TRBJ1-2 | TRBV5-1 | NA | TGCGCCAGCAGCTTGGCAGGGGACAACTATGGCTACACCTTC | CASSLAGDNYGYTF
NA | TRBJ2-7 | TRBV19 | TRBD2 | TGTGCCAGTAGTCTTGGACTAGCGGGGGGTATCTCCTACGAGCAGTACTTC | CASSLGLAGGISYEQYF
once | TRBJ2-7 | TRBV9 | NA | TGTGCCAGCAGCGTAGGGGGGACTCCCTACGAGCAGTACTTC | CASSVGGTPYEQYF
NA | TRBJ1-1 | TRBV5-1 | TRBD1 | TGCGCCAGCAGCCCCTTACAGGGGGGCACTGAAGCTTTCTTT | CASSPLQGGTEAFF
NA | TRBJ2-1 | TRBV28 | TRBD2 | TGTGCCAGCAGTTTAGCGGGAGGTTTCTCCTACAATGAGCAGTTCTTC | CASSLAGGFSYNEQFF
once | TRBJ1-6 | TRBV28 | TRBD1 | TGTGCCAGCAGTAAGGAGGACAGGGGGCCTTCACCCCTCCACTTT | CASSKEDRGPSPLHF
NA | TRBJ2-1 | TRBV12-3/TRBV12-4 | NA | TGTGCCAGCAGTCTTTCGGGTTCGCCGTTCTTC | CASSLSGSPFF
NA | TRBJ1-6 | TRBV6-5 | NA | TGTGCCAGCAGTTACCAGGCTAGCCAATCACCCCTCCACTTT | CASSYQASQSPLHF
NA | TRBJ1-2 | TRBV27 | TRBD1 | TGTGCCAGCAGTCCTCCTCCAGGGGGAACTAACTATGGCTACACCTTC | CASSPPPGGTNYGYTF
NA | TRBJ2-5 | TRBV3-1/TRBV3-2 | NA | TGTGCCAGCAGCCCGCCCGGGGGACTCCAAGAGACCCAGTACTTC | CASSPPGGLQETQYF
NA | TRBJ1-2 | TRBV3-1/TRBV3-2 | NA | TGTGCCAGCAGCCAATGGACGGCCTCGGGGGGCTACACCTTC | CASSQWTASGGYTF
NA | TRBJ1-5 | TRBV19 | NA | TGTGCCAGTAGTATATCGGGGGGCAATCAGCCCCAGCATTTT | CASSISGGNQPQHF
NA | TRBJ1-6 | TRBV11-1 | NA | TGTGCCAGCAGCCTTGATCCAGGGGCCAATAATTCACCCCTCCACTTT | CASSLDPGANNSPLHF
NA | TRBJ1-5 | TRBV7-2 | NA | TGTGCCAGCAGCTCCTACAGGGATGGCAATCAGCCCCAGCATTTT | CASSSYRDGNQPQHF
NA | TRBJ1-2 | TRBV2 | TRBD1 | TGTGCCAGCAACACCGGGACAGGGGGACCCTATGGCTACACCTTC | CASNTGTGGPYGYTF
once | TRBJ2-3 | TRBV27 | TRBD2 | TGTGCCAGCAGTCCGCATAGCGGGAGTAGGGCGGATACGCAGTATTTT | CASSPHSGSRADTQYF
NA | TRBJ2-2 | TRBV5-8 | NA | TGTGCCAGCAGCTTGTTGGGGCTCCGGACCGGGGAGCTGTTTTTT | CASSLLGLRTGELFF
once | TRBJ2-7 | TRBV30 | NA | TGTGCCTGGAGTGTCTCAGGGGCCACTGCCTACGAGCAGTACTTC | CAWSVSGATAYEQYF
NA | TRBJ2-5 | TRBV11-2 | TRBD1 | TGTGCCAGCAGCCTACGACAGGGGAGAGAGACCCAGTACTTC | CASSLRQGRETQYF
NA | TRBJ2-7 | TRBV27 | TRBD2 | TGTGCCAGCAGTTTAACTAGCGGGAGTCTCGAGCAGTACTTC | CASSLTSGSLEQYF
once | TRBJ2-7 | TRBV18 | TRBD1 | TGTGCCAGCTCACCCCGGGACAGGCAAACCTACGAGCAGTACTTC | CASSPRDRQTYEQYF
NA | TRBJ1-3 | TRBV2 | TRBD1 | TGTGCCAGCAGTGACCCGACAGGGGCTGGAAACACCATATATTTT | CASSDPTGAGNTIYF
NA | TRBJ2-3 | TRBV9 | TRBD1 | TGTGCCAGCAGCTTAAGGCAGGGGGCCGATACGCAGTATTTT | CASSLRQGADTQYF
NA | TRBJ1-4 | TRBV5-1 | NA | TGCGCCAGCAGCTTGGATCTGAGGGGGAGTGAAAAACTGTTTTTT | CASSLDLRGSEKLFF